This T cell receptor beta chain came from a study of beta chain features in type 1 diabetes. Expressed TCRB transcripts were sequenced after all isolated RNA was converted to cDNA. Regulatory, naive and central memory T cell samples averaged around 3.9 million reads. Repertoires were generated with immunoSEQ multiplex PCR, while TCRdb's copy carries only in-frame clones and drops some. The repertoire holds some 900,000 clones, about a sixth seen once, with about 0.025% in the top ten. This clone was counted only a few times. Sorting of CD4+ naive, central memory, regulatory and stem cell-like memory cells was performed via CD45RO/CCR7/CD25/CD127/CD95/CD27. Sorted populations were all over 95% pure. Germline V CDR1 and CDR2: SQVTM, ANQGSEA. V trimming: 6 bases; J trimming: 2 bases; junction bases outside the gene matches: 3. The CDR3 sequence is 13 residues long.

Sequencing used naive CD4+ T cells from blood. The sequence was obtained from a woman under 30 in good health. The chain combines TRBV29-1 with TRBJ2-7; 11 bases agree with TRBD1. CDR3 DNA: TGCAGCGTCTCGGGACAGGGGGCCTACGAGCAGTACTTC. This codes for CSVSGQGAYEQYF.